These T cell receptor beta chains were read from a single sample in a study of control samples from healthy donors and cancer patients. Libraries were prepared by immunoSEQ multiplex PCR; TCRdb keeps only in-frame clonotypes and omits some of them. This table holds tens of thousands of clones, about 90% found once. Sequencing input: blood. The source of these receptors is a woman in her fifties or sixties in good health. Each CDR3 is given with its conserved first and last residue. The order of the fields is clone size, J gene, CDR3 length, D gene, V gene, CDR3 DNA, CDR3 protein. The D gene is left open where the match is weak. Size is omitted from some rows. Given values are once, few, many or a class for expanded clones.

NA,TRBJ2-7,15,TRBD2,TRBV5-1,TGCGCCAGCAGCCTTGGACTAGCGGGGTCCTACGAGCAGTACTTC,CASSLGLAGSYEQYF
NA,TRBJ1-3,14,TRBD1,TRBV6-5,TGTGCCAGCAGAACAGGGGACTCTGGAAACACCATATATTTT,CASRTGDSGNTIYF
NA,TRBJ2-7,16,TRBD2,TRBV3-1/TRBV3-2,TGTGCCAGCAGCCAAGAGATTGGGGGAGGGCCTTACGAGCAGTACTTC,CASSQEIGGGPYEQYF
once,TRBJ1-4,14,NA,TRBV4-2,TGTGCCAGCAACCCCAGCGCAACTAATGAAAAACTGTTTTTT,CASNPSATNEKLFF
NA,TRBJ2-7,11,NA,TRBV2,TGTGCCAGCAGCGGTACCTACGAGCAGTACTTC,CASSGTYEQYF
NA,TRBJ2-3,15,TRBD2,TRBV7-2,TGTGCCAGCAGCTTCGTGGCGGGAGACACAGATACGCAGTATTTT,CASSFVAGDTDTQYF
NA,TRBJ2-7,15,NA,TRBV9,TGTGCCAGCAGCCCTACCGCGACAGTTACCTACGAGCAGTACTTC,CASSPTATVTYEQYF
few,TRBJ1-5,12,NA,TRBV12-3/TRBV12-4,TGTGCCAGCAGTAACAGTGATCAGCCCCAGCATTTT,CASSNSDQPQHF
NA,TRBJ2-5,16,NA,TRBV6-1,TGTGCCAGCAGTGAAGCGTCTTTTATGTGGCAAGAGACCCAGTACTTC,CASSEASFMWQETQYF
NA,TRBJ1-6,17,TRBD1,TRBV4-1,TGCGCCAGCAGCCAACAAACGGAGGGGGCGAGGAATTCACCCCTCCACTTT,CASSQQTEGARNSPLHF
few,TRBJ1-1,15,NA,TRBV19,TGTGCCAGTAGTACGATCGGGACCGCGAACACTGAAGCTTTCTTT,CASSTIGTANTEAFF
NA,TRBJ1-1,11,NA,TRBV10-3,TGTGCCATCAGTGAGTACACTGAAGCTTTCTTT,CAISEYTEAFF
NA,TRBJ2-1,15,TRBD2,TRBV6-5,TGTGCCAGCAGTCCCCGGGGGGGGACCTACAATGAGCAGTTCTTC,CASSPRGGTYNEQFF
NA,TRBJ2-1,15,TRBD2,TRBV3-1/TRBV3-2,TGTGCCAGCAGCCAGACTAGCGGGAGTCACAATGAGCAGTTCTTC,CASSQTSGSHNEQFF
few,TRBJ2-7,14,NA,TRBV11-2,TGTGCCAGCAGTCCGAGACTAGGGAACTACGAGCAGTACTTC,CASSPRLGNYEQYF
NA,TRBJ2-1,16,NA,TRBV7-9,TGTGCCAGCAGCCCAACCTCCGACAGCTCCTACAATGAGCAGTTCTTC,CASSPTSDSSYNEQFF
NA,TRBJ1-2,13,TRBD1,TRBV12-3/TRBV12-4,TGTGCCAGCAGTCGGACAGGGGAGTATGGCTACACCTTC,CASSRTGEYGYTF
NA,TRBJ1-3,15,NA,TRBV9,TGTGCCAGCAGCCCGGACAGTTACTCTGGAAACACCATATATTTT,CASSPDSYSGNTIYF
NA,TRBJ1-1,14,NA,TRBV5-1,TGCGCCAGCAGCTTGGACGGAAGGAACACTGAAGCTTTCTTT,CASSLDGRNTEAFF
NA,TRBJ1-2,16,NA,TRBV28,TGTGCCAGCAGTTCCAACAGGCTTTGGGCGAACTATGGCTACACCTTC,CASSSNRLWANYGYTF
NA,TRBJ1-1,10,NA,TRBV6-5,TGTGCCTCACCGAGCACTGAAGCTTTCTTT,CASPSTEAFF
NA,TRBJ1-6,15,NA,TRBV15,TGTGCCACCAGCAGGGGGAACTATGCAAATTCACCCCTCCACTTT,CATSRGNYANSPLHF
NA,TRBJ1-5,17,NA,TRBV20-1,TGCAGTGCTAGTTCGGGGGACGCGGCTGGGGCCACTCAGCCCCAGCATTTT,CSASSGDAAGATQPQHF
NA,TRBJ2-3,15,NA,TRBV28,TGTGCCAGCACTCCCCAGGGTGGCTGGGCAGATACGCAGTATTTT,CASTPQGGWADTQYF
NA,TRBJ1-4,16,NA,TRBV15,TGTGCCACCAGCAGAGATACGGGGAGGGTAATCGAAAAACTGTTTTTT,CATSRDTGRVIEKLFF
once,TRBJ2-2,14,NA,TRBV3-1/TRBV3-2,TGTGCCAGCAGCCCTCAGGGGATTGGCGGGGAGCTGTTTTTT,CASSPQGIGGELFF
NA,TRBJ1-1,15,NA,TRBV7-2,TGTGCCAGCAGCTTATTCCGGGGGCCAAACACTGAAGCTTTCTTT,CASSLFRGPNTEAFF
NA,TRBJ2-2,16,TRBD1,TRBV2,TGTGCCAGCAGTGAAGAGGGGACAGGGGGCGCCGGGGAGCTGTTTTTT,CASSEEGTGGAGELFF
NA,TRBJ1-4,16,NA,TRBV5-4,TGTGCCAGCAGCTCGGACAGCTCTGCAACTAATGAAAAACTGTTTTTT,CASSSDSSATNEKLFF
NA,TRBJ1-2,12,NA,TRBV2,TGTGCCAGCAGTGGCGGAGCCTATGGCTACACCTTC,CASSGGAYGYTF
NA,TRBJ2-7,14,NA,TRBV28,TGTGCCAGCAGTCACGGGACGAGCTCCTACGAGCAGTACTTC,CASSHGTSSYEQYF
NA,TRBJ2-7,13,NA,TRBV30,TGTGCCTGGAGTGCCGGGATCTCCTACGAGCAGTACTTC,CAWSAGISYEQYF
NA,TRBJ2-2,15,TRBD2,TRBV9,TGTGCCAGCAGCGTAGCAGCGGGAGCTCCCGGGGAGCTGTTTTTT,CASSVAAGAPGELFF
NA,TRBJ2-5,15,NA,TRBV18,TGTGCCAGCTCACCACGGGAGAACGGGGCAGAGACCCAGTACTTC,CASSPRENGAETQYF
NA,TRBJ1-2,14,TRBD1,TRBV2,TGTGCCAGCAGTGAAGACCCGACAGGGGGCGGCTACACCTTC,CASSEDPTGGGYTF
once,TRBJ2-3,19,NA,TRBV10-3,TGTGCCATCAGAGAGTCGACTCCACGGGGCGGTACCAGGGCCGATACGCAGTATTTT,CAIRESTPRGGTRADTQYF
once,TRBJ2-4,16,NA,TRBV7-8,TGTGCCAGCAGCCGAAGGGGAGGTTCAACCAAAAACATTCAGTACTTC,CASSRRGGSTKNIQYF
NA,TRBJ1-5,13,NA,TRBV7-9,TGTGCCAGCAGCTTAAGTGGGGCAGGGGAAAGGGATTTT,CASSLSGAGERDF
NA,TRBJ1-6,17,NA,TRBV27,TGTGCCAGCAGTTTGGGACTGCAGAGCTCCTATAATTCACCCCTCCACTTT,CASSLGLQSSYNSPLHF
NA,TRBJ2-3,16,TRBD2,TRBV7-9,TGTGCCAGCAGCTTAGTGGCGGGAGCTAGCACAGATACGCAGTATTTT,CASSLVAGASTDTQYF
NA,TRBJ2-7,16,TRBD1,TRBV4-1,TGCGCCAGCAGCCAAGAGGACAGGGGAAGAGGGAACGAGCAGTACTTC,CASSQEDRGRGNEQYF
NA,TRBJ1-2,14,TRBD1,TRBV30,TGTGCCTGGGGAGACAGGGGGACTAACTATGGCTACACCTTC,CAWGDRGTNYGYTF
NA,TRBJ2-7,14,TRBD1,TRBV9,TGTGCCAGCAGCTCTGGACAGGGGGCGTACGAGCAGTACTTC,CASSSGQGAYEQYF
NA,TRBJ2-7,13,NA,TRBV5-1,TGCGCCAGCAGCTTACAGGGTACCTACGAGCAGTACTTC,CASSLQGTYEQYF
NA,TRBJ1-3,15,NA,TRBV4-1,TGCGCCAGCAGCCAGAGGACCCTCACAGAAAACACCATATATTTT,CASSQRTLTENTIYF
NA,TRBJ2-5,16,NA,TRBV27,TGTGCCAGCAGTTTGAGCGGGCGGGGCTCCCAAGAGACCCAGTACTTC,CASSLSGRGSQETQYF
NA,TRBJ2-1,17,TRBD2,TRBV11-2,TGTGCCAGCAGCTTATGTTTGAGACTAGCGGAATACAATGAGCAGTTCTTC,CASSLCLRLAEYNEQFF